This TCR beta chain was retrieved from a study of cytomegalovirus exposure and HLA in healthy donors. The germline V gene has CDR1 MNHNS and CDR2 SASEGT. After removal of 3 bases from V and 8 bases from J, the junction contained 6 bases not matched to a gene. The CDR3 extends over 14 amino acids. In this sample, this clone turned up a few times. Its antigen remains unidentified. The table came from immunoSEQ multiplex PCR; TCRdb's copy has only in-frame clones and leaves some out. The sample records around 190,000 clones, 85% being singletons. Overall study results and limits: First-cohort TCR clusters were later found to tend to co-occur in the 90 to 150 validation repertoires. Researchers reported that a few CMV-associated chains were confirmed in vitro as CMV antigen-specific.

The V call is TRBV6-1, the J call TRBJ2-7; 11 bases align to TRBD2. The receptor was derived from a man aged 18 to 29 in good health and CMV-seropositive. Sequenced: PBMCs. CDR3: CASSETSGKTKQYF. CDR3 DNA sequence: TGTGCCAGCAGTGAGACTAGCGGGAAAACCAAGCAGTACTTC.